The TCR beta chain described here comes from a study of CD8+CD57+ T cells in acquired aplastic anemia. General observations from the study: The diversity of CD8+CD57+ cells in patients was lower than that of total CD4+ and CD8+ pools. Sharing between patients and controls was observed for around 30 CD8+ CDR3 sequences.

As to this clonotype: Antigen: not known.

Template material for TCR beta VDJ and CDR3 profiling consisted of genomic DNA. TCRdb recomputed calls from the reads with MiXCR, one row per CDR3 protein. The sample gives 15,000 to 25,000 distinct CDR3 sequences, roughly 43% of which show up once; about 89% is in the top ten. Patients chosen for sequencing had shown CD8+CD57+ cell expansion by flow cytometry. Each patient carried a diagnosis of severe acquired aplastic anemia. Mean DNA yield of bead-enriched CD8+CD57+ cells was around 1.7 ug. This clonotype was sampled from a human donor with aplastic anemia. Material for sequencing was CD8+CD57+ T cells sorted from PBMCs. The subset is: bead-enriched CD8+CD57+ effector memory T cells from SAA patients.

The CDR3 is CASSSLDRGNEQFF. The CDR3 bases are TGTGCCAGTAGTTCCCTGGACAGGGGTAATGAGCAGTTCTTC. The chain uses TRBV19 and TRBJ2-1; TRBD1 matches 9 bases. V shed 5 bases, J shed 7 bases, and the junction held 6 bases outside the gene matches. This CDR3 contains 14 residues. Germline V lookup: CDR1 LNHDA, CDR2 SQIVND (reference sequence).